The clone carrying this TCR beta chain was recorded a few times. The PCR ran on 60 Vbeta and 13 Jbeta primers. Clones were read by immunoSEQ multiplex PCR, and TCRdb kept only the in-frame ones, dropping some. The sample holds some 170,000 clones; roughly 80% are singletons and the top ten take around 1.3%. Per germline, CDR1 LNHDA and CDR2 SQIVND (reference sequence). V lost 10 bases and J lost 4, with 17 bases in between. There are 14 residues in the CDR3. The sample originates from a study of cytomegalovirus exposure and HLA in healthy donors. The rearrangement joins TRBV19 to TRBJ1-3; D possibly corresponds to TRBD1 (5 bases). The TCR was taken from a woman in her 50s in good health and CMV-seronegative. The material sequenced was PBMCs. The CDR3 coding sequence is TGTGCCACAGTTTCACGGGGGGAAGGAAACACCATATATTTT. This codes for CATVSRGEGNTIYF.